This is a list of T cell receptor beta chains from one sample in a study of patients and donors after allogeneic stem cell transplantation. MiXCR, run by TCRdb on the RT-PCR reads, gives a single entry per CDR3 protein. The sample has about a million distinct CDR3 sequences; roughly 18% are singletons. Sequencing used blood, either unsorted or a sorted T cell fraction (not recorded which). The receptors were gathered from a human donor who was either an allogeneic HSCT recipient or a stem cell or donor lymphocyte infusion donor (not recorded which). It is not recorded whose cells these are; they may come from a transplant donor. Each CDR3 is given without its conserved first and last residue. Fields, in order: V gene, CDR3 protein.

TRBV20-1,SAIEPLTGVYYGYT
TRBV12-5,ASETFSSYNEQF
TRBV7-9,ASSPPRDTEQY
TRBV27,ASSLLPANVLT
TRBV4-1,ASSQVGSAGYGYT
TRBV7-9,ASSLPAEYNEQF
TRBV12-3/TRBV12-4,ASSPGRAYAF
TRBV5-1,ASSLLTAGGTETQY
TRBV20-1,SASPAESSYEQY
TRBV7-2,ASSSIAGGPDTQY
TRBV5-1,ASSRDGNTIY
TRBV5-6,ASSPNGTSGTTDTQY
TRBV6-5,ASSYGGAEAF
TRBV20-1,SARDRVGQNYGYT
TRBV12-3/TRBV12-4,ASSSDELRERSYNEQF
TRBV11-2,ASSLDRRGPYGYT
TRBV5-1,ASGGRASGTQY
TRBV20-1,SVISGRGETQY
TRBV5-1,ATQDSPGDEQF
TRBV12-3/TRBV12-4,ASTLMLDRAYEQY
TRBV11-2,ASSLSRTAGASYNEQF
TRBV20-1,SARGQKETQY
TRBV4-2,ASSQTTVNYGYT
TRBV19,ASSKGGGPPYEQY